This paragraph reports one T cell receptor (beta chain). Its target is unknown. The authors made the TRB cDNA libraries by 5' RACE using UMI labels. With the 5' RACE reads reprocessed, TCRdb shows one record per CDR3 protein and no DNA. The sample includes roughly 86,000 distinct CDR3 sequences. Naive CD8+ T cells showed CD45RO-CCR7+CD27+CD95-. This sample was taken from a study of CXCR3-negative and CXCR3-positive naive CD8 T cells. General observations from the study: Higher TRB CDR3 hydrophobicity marked CXCR3-positive naive cells relative to CXCR3-negative naive cells.

The sample comprised naive CXCR3- CD8+ T cells from blood. Subset: CD45RO-CCR7+CD27+CD95- naive CD8+ T cells lacking CXCR3 (TNR3-). The receptor was derived from a human donor in good health. Some clones in this sample may be carry-over from other donors' samples.

CDR3 region: CASSLDGDYGYTF. The rearrangement joins TRBV12-3 or TRBV12-4 to TRBJ1-2. This CDR3 contains 13 residues.